This T cell receptor beta chain originates from a study of CD8 T cells in Susac syndrome. Study-level background: The sequenced Susac syndrome patients comprised roughly 6 with active disease and eight in remission. Regarding the study as a whole: CD4+ T cell repertoires in Susac syndrome lacked clonal expansion.

Reverse transcription used roughly 0.45 to 1 ug RNA and random hexamers. TCRdb re-derived calls from the immunoSEQ multiplex PCR reads in MiXCR, one entry per CDR3 protein. The data show 170,000 or so distinct CDR3 sequences, around 95% seen once. Points on this clonotype: The antigen remains unidentified.

V trimming: 10 bases; J trimming: 2 bases; junction bases outside the gene matches: 7. Germline CDR1 SEHNR, CDR2 FQNEAQ (reference sequence). CDR3 length: 13 amino acids. This receptor was identified in a human donor with Susac syndrome. The V gene is TRBV7-9, the J gene TRBJ2-5, with 7 bases matching TRBD2. Sequencing input: CD4+ T cells from PBMCs. CDR3 in DNA: TGTGCCACCCTTGGCGGGGGTCAAGAGACCCAGTACTTC. This sequence encodes CATLGGGQETQYF.